The 7 T cell receptor beta chains in this list originate from one sample, sequenced in a study of blood T cells in healthy people across ages. Primed by a sample-barcoded 5' primer and a J-beta primer mix, a second PCR proceeded for roughly 6 to 12 cycles. TCRdb recomputed calls from the 5' RACE reads with MiXCR, one row per CDR3 protein. The data hold some 760,000 distinct CDR3 sequences, with around 25% observed a single time. A further study also used this sample, focusing on T cells of mothers and their children.

The sequenced sample consisted of blood. These receptors were collected from a boy younger than 18 in good health.

The rearrangement joins TRBV27 to TRBJ2-5, with TRBD1 matching over 9 bases. Matching the DNA end better, TRBJ2-7 makes the J call doubtful. The CDR3 sequence is 13 residues long. The germline V gene encodes CDR1 MNHEY and CDR2 SMNVEV (reference sequence). The CDR3 bases are TGTGCCAGCAGTTCACAGGGGGCCCACGAGCAGTACTTC. Protein: CASSSQGAHEQYF.

V and J are TRBV29-1 and TRBJ1-2, with 8 positions matching TRBD1. The V and J ends lost 5 bases and 4 bases, in that order; junction bases with no gene match: 3. CDR3 length: 12 residues. Germline CDR1 SQVTM, CDR2 ANQGSEA. CDR3 sequence reads: CSVFGTGYGYTF. The CDR3 nucleotides are TGCAGCGTTTTCGGGACAGGCTATGGCTACACCTTC.

This clonotype occurred a few times. This chain connects TRBV20-1 to TRBJ2-1; 7 bases fit TRBD2. The ends lost 3 bases at V and 4 bases at J; junction bases unmatched: 9. There are 15 residues in the CDR3. Germline V CDR1 and CDR2: DFQATT, SNEGSKA (reference sequence). The CDR3 DNA reads TGCAGTGCTAGGATCCGCGGACTAGAGTACAATGAGCAGTTCTTC. It encodes CSARIRGLEYNEQFF.

V usage is TRBV11-2 and J usage is TRBJ2-2; perhaps TRBD1 as D (6 bases). V dropped 5 bases and J dropped 2 bases, with 12 bases sitting between them. CDR1 SGHAT and CDR2 FQNNGV come from the germline V gene. This CDR3 region has 15 residues. Written as DNA, the CDR3 is TGTGCCAGCAGCCTTACAGGGTTTAACACCGGGGAGCTGTTTTTT. As protein: CASSLTGFNTGELFF.

This clonotype has just a few counts. The chain combines TRBV29-1 with TRBJ2-5; 11 nucleotides match TRBD2. Germline CDR1 is SQVTM and CDR2 is ANQGSEA. The CDR3 length is 16 residues. Trimming removed 4 bases from V and 2 bases from J; junction bases left unmatched: 9. This chain's CDR3 is CSVGGTSGRRQETQYF. CDR3 sequence (DNA): TGCAGCGTTGGGGGGACTAGCGGTAGAAGGCAAGAGACCCAGTACTTC.

This clonotype appeared a single time. The V and J genes are TRBV28 and TRBJ2-2, with D possibly TRBD1 on 6 matching bases. CDR1 and CDR2 (germline): MDHEN, SYDVKM. V lost 6 bases and J 1 base, leaving 15 bases between the germline ends. The CDR3 runs 16 residues. Here the CDR3 reads CASSSAGTLNTGELFF. The CDR3 DNA sequence: TGTGCCAGCAGCTCTGCCGGGACACTGAACACCGGGGAGCTGTTTTTT.

This clonotype has just a few counts. The chain links TRBV29-1 to TRBJ2-5; 8 bases are a match to TRBD1. TRBJ2-7 explains the end of the DNA better; the J call may be wrong. Germline CDR1 is SQVTM and CDR2 is ANQGSEA. This CDR3 region has 12 residues. CDR3 loop: CSVRQGINEQYF. In DNA, the CDR3 is TGCAGCGTTAGACAGGGGATTAACGAGCAGTACTTC.